This record looks at one TCR beta chain sequence and its context. What it binds is unknown. The record originates from a study of CD8 T cells in ankylosing spondylitis. Study conclusions and caveats: Some motif variants had been reported before (in reactive arthritis synovial fluid and blood). Blood of patients with ankylosing spondylitis appeared to be characterized by a TCR beta motif of about eight highly homologous variants.

The CDR3 runs to 14 residues. Trimming cost V 2 bases and J 5 bases, with 13 bases left between them. The germline gives CDR1 SGHDT, CDR2 YYEEEE. Libraries for TCR beta were made by quantitative 5'-RACE with molecular barcodes. MiXCR was run by TCRdb on the 5' RACE reads, yielding one entry per CDR3 protein. This table has over 450,000 distinct CDR3 sequences, approximately 11% appearing once. The chain has TRBV5-6 and TRBJ2-5, with D possibly matching TRBD2 (6 bases). The clonotype originates from a male donor with ankylosing spondylitis. What was sequenced was blood, either unsorted or a sorted T cell fraction (not recorded which). The CDR3 region is CASSFSGGFETQYF. In DNA form, the CDR3 reads TGTGCCAGCAGCTTCTCCGGGGGATTTGAGACCCAGTACTTC.